Each of the 7 T cell receptor beta chains below was sequenced from the same sample in a study of spatial heterogeneity in lung cancer. The time point denotes: sample taken at primary tumor resection. Unsorted whole RNA from tumor, nontumor lung or frozen PBMC underwent sequencing. One entry per CDR3 protein, called by TCRdb with MiXCR from the 5' RACE reads. The table lists roughly 11,000 distinct CDR3 sequences, roughly 3.6% of them singletons. The sample was PBMCs, taken at surgery. Receptors originate from a female donor with early-stage non-small cell lung cancer.

This clonotype was detected ten times or more. This beta chain is an off-target read within a library intended for alpha chains, so its frequency means little. The V gene is TRBV20-1, the J gene TRBJ1-1; D is unclear. Between the trimmed V and J ends, which lost 6 bases and 1 base, there was a span of 18 bases. This CDR3 comprises 15 residues. Germline CDR1 is DFQATT and CDR2 is SNEGSKA (reference sequence). The CDR3 region has the DNA TGCAGTGCCCCTACACCGGGCCGCCAGAACACTGAAGCTTTCTTT. This encodes CSAPTPGRQNTEAFF.

The sample holds a few counts of this clonotype. A junction boundary mismatches the germline segment, possibly from a read error. A library prepared for alpha chains yielded this beta chain as an off-target read; its size is of little meaning. The gene calls are TRBV25-1 and TRBJ1-1; the D is unclear. Germline loops: CDR1 MGHDK, CDR2 SYGVNS. The CDR3 runs to 11 residues. CDR3 loop: CVSKMNTEAFF. The DNA of the CDR3 is TGTGTCAGCAAAATGAACACTGAAGCTTTCTTT.

This clonotype was picked up many times. This beta chain is an unintended read in a library built for alpha chains; its size means little. The chain couples TRBV6-5 to TRBJ2-2; 7 nucleotides line up with TRBD2. V lost 4 bases to trimming and J lost 4 bases; unmatched junction nucleotides: 0. This CDR3 has 13 amino acids. From germline, CDR1 is MNHEY and CDR2 SVGAGI. CDR3 in amino acids: CASSWTSTGELFF. Here the CDR3 DNA reads TGTGCCAGCAGTTGGACTAGCACCGGGGAGCTGTTTTTT.

This clonotype was detected only a few times. This beta chain is off target for a library built for alpha chains, so its abundance means little. The V gene is TRBV7-2, the J gene TRBJ2-2, with D possibly TRBD2 on 5 matching bases. Trimming took off 5 bases at V and 0 bases at J, with 10 bases between the two ends. Germline V gives CDR1 SGHTA, CDR2 FQGNSA. This CDR3 contains 15 residues. In DNA form, the CDR3 reads TGTGCCAGCAGCCCTAACGGGGCGAACACCGGGGAGCTGTTTTTT. This encodes CASSPNGANTGELFF.

This clonotype was recorded at least ten times. In a library made to pick up alpha chains, this beta chain is a stray read with a size that means little. The CDR3, as DNA: TGTGCCAGCAGTTTCCCCGGGGCAGGAAACATTCAGTACTTC. It yields the protein CASSFPGAGNIQYF. The chain combines TRBV12-3 or TRBV12-4 with TRBJ2-4; D possibly uses TRBD1 or TRBD2 (5 bases each). The CDR3 is 14 amino acids. The V and J ends lost 3 bases and 6 bases respectively, with 12 bases between them.

This clonotype was picked up many times. This beta chain is a stray read from a library made for alpha chains; its abundance is not meaningful. CDR3 residues: CSVAQLSVSSYNEQFF. In DNA form, the CDR3 reads TGCAGCGTTGCCCAACTAAGCGTTAGCTCCTACAATGAGCAGTTCTTC. This chain links TRBV29-1 with TRBJ2-1; D not certain. Trimming removed 4 bases from V and 0 bases from J, with 16 bases in between. This CDR3 is built from 16 residues. Per the germline V gene, CDR1 is SQVTM and CDR2 is ANQGSEA.

This clonotype appeared a few times. As an off-target read in a library built for alpha chains, this beta chain has a frequency of little significance. This chain uses TRBV5-1 with TRBJ2-3; 8 bases are a match to TRBD2. V gave up 4 bases and J gave up 6 bases; unmatched junction bases: 7. The CDR3 is made up of 14 amino acids. Germline V gives CDR1 SGHRS, CDR2 YFSETQ. The CDR3 coding sequence is TGCGCCAGCAGCCTGGGGCGGGGGGCGGATACGCAGTATTTT. It codes for CASSLGRGADTQYF.